The TCR beta chain described here comes from a study of OX40 agonist ivuxolimab in advanced cancers. Study observations and caveats: Among the lowest peripheral clonal expansion occurred in 0.1-3.0 mg/kg partial responders.

Concerning this clone: What it binds is unknown.

TCRdb keeps only in-frame clones here, not all; method: immunoSEQ multiplex PCR. Among about 45,000 clones listed, approximately 90% were seen once. The sample in question was CD4+ or CD8+ T cells sorted from blood, obtained in a trial of the OX40 agonist ivuxolimab. The receptor was derived from an adult with an advanced solid tumor such as melanoma, head and neck, liver or kidney cancer.

In DNA, the CDR3 is TGTGCCAGCAGACCTTATAGCAATCAGCCCCAGCATTTT. Translation: CASRPYSNQPQHF. This rearrangement joins TRBV6-5 to TRBJ1-5, with D unresolved. V dropped 6 bases and J dropped 0 bases, with 6 bases sitting between them. This CDR3 is 13 amino acids long. Germline V gives CDR1 MNHEY, CDR2 SVGAGI.